Each of the 18 T cell receptor beta chains below was sequenced from the same sample in a study of T cells in localized non-small cell lung cancer. Data came from immunoSEQ multiplex PCR; TCRdb stores just in-frame clones and leaves some out. The top ten hold 5.5% to 8% of the sample, which has roughly 20,000 clones, roughly 90% seen once. Here the sequenced sample was peripheral blood, taken before any cancer treatment. The source is a male donor at least 60 years old with stage I squamous cell lung carcinoma.

With respect to this clone: Different DNA sequences within this sample yield the same CDR3. V and J are TRBV5-1 and TRBJ2-3, with TRBD2 as a possible D gene (6 bases). Germline values: CDR1 SGHRS, CDR2 YFSETQ. V lost 4 bases and J 1 base, leaving 7 bases between the germline ends. This CDR3 is 13 amino acids long. CDR3 sequence: CASSPGGTDTQYF. The CDR3, as DNA: TGCGCCAGCAGCCCGGGGGGCACAGATACGCAGTATTTT.

The count of this clone is one. The genes are TRBV5-1 and TRBJ2-3; 9 bases are shared with TRBD2. The CDR3 has 19 residues. Germline assignment: CDR1 SGHRS and CDR2 YFSETQ. J was trimmed by 0 bases and V by 3 bases; bases with no gene match: 14. The CDR3 region has the DNA TGCGCCAGCAGCTCCGATACTCGCGGGGGGGGAACTAGCACAGATACGCAGTATTTT. Its translation is CASSSDTRGGGTSTDTQYF.

This chain links TRBV28 with TRBJ1-2; TRBD1 might be the D (6 bases). The V gene's germline CDR1 is MDHEN and CDR2 SYDVKM. CDR3 length: 14 amino acids. Trimming cost V 7 bases and J 5 bases, with 17 bases left between them. CDR3 protein: CASTIERQDYGYTF. In nucleotides, the CDR3 is TGTGCCAGCACCATAGAGCGACAGGATTATGGCTACACCTTC.

The V gene is TRBV6-5, the J gene TRBJ1-1; D is perhaps TRBD1 (6 bases). Germline lookup yields CDR1 MNHEY and CDR2 SVGAGI. This CDR3 has 14 amino acids. Between the trimmed V and J ends, which lost 3 bases and 1 base, there was a span of 9 bases. CDR3 sequence (DNA): TGTGCCAGCAGTTATAGGGGGACGAACACTGAAGCTTTCTTT. Encoded protein: CASSYRGTNTEAFF.

This CDR3 reads CASSPRDSHSPLHF. CDR3 sequence (DNA): TGTGCCAGCAGCCCGAGGGACAGCCATTCACCCCTCCACTTT. V is TRBV28 and J is TRBJ1-6, with 7 bases lining up with TRBD1. Per germline, CDR1 MDHEN and CDR2 SYDVKM. Unmatched junction bases numbered 7, after V lost 6 bases and J lost 8 bases. This CDR3 has 14 amino acids.

The chain is built from TRBV18 and TRBJ1-2; tentatively, D is TRBD1 (6 bases). Trimming took 4 bases from V and 0 from J, leaving 12 bases between them. The CDR3 contains 15 residues. The germline V gene has CDR1 KGHSH and CDR2 LQKENI. For the CDR3, the DNA is TGTGCCAGCTCACATCAGGACAGAGCTAACTATGGCTACACCTTC. As protein: CASSHQDRANYGYTF.

V usage is TRBV10-3 and J usage is TRBJ2-5; the D is unclear. Trimming stripped 0 bases from V and 7 bases from J, with 9 bases between. Germline V gene lookup returns CDR1 ENHRY and CDR2 SYGVKD. This CDR3 has 13 residues. In nucleotides, the CDR3 is TGTGCCATCAGTGAGTCGTCCCCGGGGACCCAGTACTTC. Amino acids: CAISESSPGTQYF.

The chain couples TRBV25-1 to TRBJ2-7, with 9 positions matching TRBD1. Germline V gene lookup returns CDR1 MGHDK and CDR2 SYGVNS. This CDR3 spans 15 amino acids. The junction had 10 bases not matched to a gene; V was cut back by 3 bases and J by 7 bases. The CDR3 region is CASSDETGGTREQYF. In DNA form, the CDR3 reads TGTGCCAGCAGTGATGAGACAGGGGGAACTCGTGAGCAGTACTTC.

The chain uses TRBV30 and TRBJ2-1, with 8 bases fitting TRBD1. With 0 bases clipped from V and 9 bases from J, the junction kept 10 bases outside the gene matches. Germline loops: CDR1 GTSNPN, CDR2 SVGIG (reference sequence). The CDR3 length is 15 residues. In DNA form, the CDR3 reads TGTGCCTGGAGTGTATTGGACAGGGTAACGCCTGAGCAGTTCTTC. Translation: CAWSVLDRVTPEQFF.

The V call is TRBV6-5, the J call TRBJ1-1; the D is unclear. Trimming removed 6 bases from V and 4 bases from J, with 15 bases in between. Germline V gene lookup returns CDR1 MNHEY and CDR2 SVGAGI. The length of the CDR3 is 14 residues. The CDR3 region is CASSFTVEGTEAFF. CDR3 DNA: TGTGCCAGCAGCTTCACAGTGGAAGGCACTGAAGCTTTCTTT.

The chain couples TRBV11-1 to TRBJ1-1, with D possibly matching TRBD1 (5 bases). The CDR3 runs 14 residues. CDR1 and CDR2 (germline): SGHAT, FQDESV (reference sequence). Trimming cost V 0 bases and J 5 bases, with 10 bases left between them. For the CDR3, the DNA is TGTGCCAGCAGCTTAGCCAGGGATGTAACTGAAGCTTTCTTT. It encodes CASSLARDVTEAFF.

This clone was counted once. The chain has TRBV28 and TRBJ1-4; no clear D. The CDR3 is made up of 14 amino acids. The germline V and J ends were trimmed by 6 bases and 1 base, with 9 bases remaining between them. Germline V gives CDR1 MDHEN, CDR2 SYDVKM. The CDR3 nucleotides read TGTGCCAGCAGGGAGGACGGAACTAATGAAAAACTGTTTTTT. This codes for CASREDGTNEKLFF.

The genes are TRBV6-5 and TRBJ2-2; D is possibly TRBD1 (6 bases). The CDR3 is made up of 15 amino acids. Per the germline V gene, CDR1 is MNHEY and CDR2 is SVGAGI. The V end lost 1 base, the J end lost 3 bases, and 9 bases lay between the germline ends. The CDR3 bases are TGTGCCAGCAGTTACTGGACAGTGGACACCGGGGAGCTGTTTTTT. It translates to CASSYWTVDTGELFF.

The chain combines TRBV14 with TRBJ1-1; TRBD1 is a possible D gene (5 bases). V gave up 1 base and J gave up 4 bases, with 10 bases separating them. The CDR3 contains 14 residues. Germline V gene sequence: CDR1 SGHDN, CDR2 FVKESK. This CDR3 is CASSQARGGTEAFF. CDR3 coding DNA: TGTGCCAGCAGCCAAGCTAGGGGTGGCACTGAAGCTTTCTTT.

The J gene is TRBJ1-5, the V gene TRBV7-9; maybe TRBD1 (6 bases). CDR1 and CDR2 from the germline V gene are SEHNR and FQNEAQ (reference sequence). The V and J ends lost 5 bases and 4 bases respectively, with 9 bases between them. The CDR3 consists of 13 residues. The CDR3 region is CASSPQGNQPQHF. CDR3 DNA sequence: TGTGCCAGCAGCCCACAGGGAAATCAGCCCCAGCATTTT.

This rearrangement joins TRBV11-2 to TRBJ2-2, with D perhaps TRBD2 (6 bases). Germline V gene data show CDR1 as SGHAT and CDR2 as FQNNGV. V was cut by 5 bases and J by 5 bases, with 9 bases left in between. The CDR3 sequence is 13 residues long. CDR3 nucleotide sequence: TGTGCCAGCAGCACCAGCGGGACCGGGGAGCTGTTTTTT. Protein product: CASSTSGTGELFF. The variable domain in full, with the rest retrieved from reference TRBV11-2 and TRBJ2-2, is EAGVAQSPRYKIIEKRQSVAFWCNPISGHATLYWYQQILGQGPKLLIQFQNNGVVDDSQLPKDRFSAERLKGVDSTLKIQPAKLEDSAVYLCASSTSGTGELFFGEGSRLTVL.

This clone came up a few times. V and J are TRBV18 and TRBJ1-1, with a possible D match to TRBD1 (5 bases). The V gene lost 3 bases and the J gene lost 6 bases, with 8 bases spanning the gap. The CDR3 sequence is 12 residues long. CDR1 and CDR2 from the germline V gene are KGHSH and LQKENI. CDR3 DNA: TGTGCCAGCTCACCCGGGACGGCTGAAGCTTTCTTT. Its protein is CASSPGTAEAFF.

The V call is TRBV25-1, the J call TRBJ1-3; D remains ambiguous. This CDR3 is 12 amino acids long. Germline loops: CDR1 MGHDK, CDR2 SYGVNS. V was clipped by 5 bases and J by 2 bases, with 4 bases between them. CDR3 residues: CASSNAGNTIYF. CDR3 in DNA: TGTGCCAGCAGTAACGCTGGAAACACCATATATTTT. Full variable domain (missing parts from reference TRBV25-1 and TRBJ1-3): EADIYQTPRYLVIGTGKKITLECSQTMGHDKMYWYQQDPGMELHLIHYSYGVNSTEKGDLSSESTVSRIRTEHFPLTLESARPSHTSQYLCASSNAGNTIYFGEGSWLTVV.